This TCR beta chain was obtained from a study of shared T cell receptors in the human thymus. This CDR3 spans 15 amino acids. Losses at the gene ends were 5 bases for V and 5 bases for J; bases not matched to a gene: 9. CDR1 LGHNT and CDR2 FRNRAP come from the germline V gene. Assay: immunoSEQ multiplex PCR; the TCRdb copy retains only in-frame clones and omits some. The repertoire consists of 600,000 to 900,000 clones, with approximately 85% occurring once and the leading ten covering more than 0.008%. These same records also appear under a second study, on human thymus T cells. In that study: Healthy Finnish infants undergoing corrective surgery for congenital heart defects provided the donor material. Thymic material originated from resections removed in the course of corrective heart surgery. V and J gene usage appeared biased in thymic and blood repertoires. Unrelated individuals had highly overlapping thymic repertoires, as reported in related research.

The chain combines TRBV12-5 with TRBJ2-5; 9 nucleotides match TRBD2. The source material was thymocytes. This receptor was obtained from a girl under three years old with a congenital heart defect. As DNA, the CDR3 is TGTGCTAGTGGTACCGGGACTAGCTGGGGGGAGACCCAGTACTTC. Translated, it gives CASGTGTSWGETQYF.